The clone carrying this T cell receptor beta chain has ten or more counts. These data originate in a study of prognosis after radiotherapy for stage I lung cancer. The genomic DNA TCR beta CDR3 region underwent two rounds of multiplex PCR. Round-one PCR had primers specific to each TRBV and TRBJ gene. One entry per CDR3 protein, called by TCRdb with MiXCR from the multiplex PCR reads. The sample holds roughly 32,000 distinct CDR3 sequences, about 40% seen once. The V gene end was trimmed by 3 bases and the J gene end by 8 bases; junction bases not matched to a gene: 12. Germline V CDR1 and CDR2: KGHDR, SFDVKD. The CDR3 has 16 amino acids.

This chain connects TRBV24-1 to TRBJ2-3; 8 bases align to TRBD2. This TCR was sampled from a donor over 45 with non-small cell lung cancer. The sample consisted of PBMCs, taken before or after stereotactic body radiation therapy (not recorded which). CDR3 nucleotide sequence: TGTGCCACCAGTGATGCCTTACGGGGGGGCCCCCGTACGCAGTATTTT. This gives the protein CATSDALRGGPRTQYF.